The rows below give T cell receptor beta chains drawn from one sample of a study of blood T cells in healthy people across ages. Each CDR3 protein is one row after TCRdb ran MiXCR on the 5' RACE reads. The table includes about 290,000 distinct CDR3 sequences, around 30% detected once. The sample was blood. The receptors derive from a woman in her seventies in good health. Each CDR3 is given with its conserved first and last residue. D genes are given only for firm matches. Size values are once, few and many counts, or a class for expanded clones, and some rows have none.

J | D | size | length | V | CDR3 | DNA
TRBJ2-6 | - | many | 18 | TRBV4-1 | CASSQAGGAPSGANVLTF | TGCGCCAGCAGCCAAGCGGGGGGCGCTCCCTCTGGGGCCAACGTCCTGACTTTC
TRBJ1-4 | TRBD1 | - | 15 | TRBV2 | CASRQGASTNEKLFF | TGTGCCAGCAGGCAGGGGGCGTCAACTAATGAAAAACTGTTTTTT
TRBJ2-2 | - | - | 13 | TRBV2 | CASSPGETGELFF | TGTGCCAGCAGCCCGGGGGAAACCGGGGAGCTGTTTTTT
TRBJ2-7 | TRBD2 | medium-sized | 15 | TRBV5-6 | CASSWGLDGLYEQYF | TGTGCCAGCAGCTGGGGACTAGACGGTCTCTACGAGCAGTACTTC
TRBJ2-1 | TRBD2 | - | 18 | TRBV20-1 | CSARGREGSGGAGNEQFF | TGCAGTGCTAGAGGAAGAGAGGGTAGCGGGGGGGCTGGTAATGAGCAGTTCTTC
TRBJ1-1 | - | - | 12 | TRBV28 | CASSSRGWRAFF | TGTGCCAGCAGTTCCCGGGGGTGGAGAGCTTTCTTT
TRBJ2-1 | - | once | 17 | TRBV5-1 | CASSSRDVLSSYNEQFF | TGCGCCAGCAGCTCGCGCGACGTCCTGAGCTCCTACAATGAGCAGTTCTTC
TRBJ1-4 | - | - | 15 | TRBV5-1 | CASSLGQPGEGKLFF | TGCGCCAGCAGCTTGGGACAACCCGGGGAAGGAAAACTGTTTTTT
TRBJ2-1 | TRBD2 | once | 16 | TRBV20-1 | CSARDPTSGEPDEQFF | TGCAGTGCTAGAGATCCAACTAGCGGGGAGCCCGATGAGCAGTTCTTC
TRBJ2-2 | - | few | 14 | TRBV29-1 | CSAVTSANTGELFF | TGCAGCGCAGTCACCAGCGCGAACACCGGGGAGCTGTTTTTT
TRBJ2-2 | TRBD1 | - | 16 | TRBV24-1 | CATSDPGTGNAGELFF | TGTGCCACCAGTGACCCTGGGACAGGGAACGCCGGGGAGCTGTTTTTT
TRBJ2-5 | - | few | 12 | TRBV7-3 | CAGSLSGETQYF | TGTGCCGGCAGCTTAAGTGGAGAGACCCAGTACTTC
TRBJ1-6 | TRBD1 | - | 15 | TRBV28 | CASTLGTGAILPLHF | TGTGCCAGCACCTTAGGGACAGGAGCGATTTTACCCCTCCACTTT
TRBJ2-1 | TRBD2 | - | 15 | TRBV28 | CASITEGLGNNEQFF | TGTGCCAGCATCACCGAGGGACTAGGTAACAATGAGCAGTTCTTC
TRBJ2-2 | TRBD2 | many | 15 | TRBV6-6 | CASSGLAGGTGELFF | TGTGCCAGCAGCGGACTAGCGGGAGGCACCGGGGAGCTGTTTTTT
TRBJ2-5 | - | - | 15 | TRBV5-1 | CASSLGPGPQETQYF | TGCGCCAGCAGCTTGGGCCCGGGCCCCCAAGAGACCCAGTACTTC
TRBJ2-2 | TRBD2 | few | 15 | TRBV6-2/TRBV6-3 | CASSDTTSYTGELFF | TGTGCCAGCAGTGACACGACTAGCTACACCGGGGAGCTGTTTTTT
TRBJ1-3 | - | few | 12 | TRBV29-1 | CSVRVSGNTIYF | TGCAGCGTTCGGGTCTCTGGAAACACCATATATTTT
TRBJ1-2 | - | - | 15 | TRBV12-3/TRBV12-4 | CASSLRGARSDGYTF | TGTGCCAGCAGTTTACGGGGGGCGCGGTCGGACGGCTACACCTTC
TRBJ2-5 | - | many | 14 | TRBV11-2 | CASSYRQTPETQYF | TGTGCCAGCAGCTACCGACAGACGCCGGAGACCCAGTACTTC
TRBJ2-7 | - | many | 13 | TRBV6-1 | CASLIGGSYEQYF | TGTGCCAGCCTCATCGGGGGCTCCTACGAGCAGTACTTC
TRBJ1-2 | - | many | 13 | TRBV20-1 | CSARDQMIYGYTF | TGCAGTGCTAGAGACCAGATGATCTATGGCTACACCTTC
TRBJ2-7 | - | - | 15 | TRBV28 | CASTNRGQLPYEQYF | TGTGCCAGCACCAATAGAGGACAGCTCCCCTACGAGCAGTACTTC
TRBJ1-1 | - | few | 13 | TRBV29-1 | CSVQQGSGTEAFF | TGCAGCGTCCAACAGGGTAGCGGGACTGAAGCTTTCTTT
TRBJ2-5 | - | - | 14 | TRBV5-1 | CASRRSGEKETQYF | TGCGCCAGCAGACGGTCAGGCGAGAAAGAGACCCAGTACTTC
TRBJ2-7 | - | - | 12 | TRBV12-3/TRBV12-4 | CASNQGSSEQYF | TGTGCCAGCAATCAGGGATCCTCCGAGCAGTACTTC
TRBJ2-5 | TRBD1 | - | 16 | TRBV7-9 | CASRLGTGKVQETQYF | TGTGCCAGCAGACTCGGGACAGGCAAAGTTCAAGAGACCCAGTACTTC
TRBJ1-1 | - | few | 16 | TRBV9 | CASSVGASRPNTEAFF | TGTGCCAGCAGCGTAGGGGCGAGCAGGCCGAACACTGAAGCTTTCTTT
TRBJ1-6 | - | - | 16 | TRBV5-1 | CASSRDGEPFNSPLHF | TGCGCCAGCAGCCGGGACGGTGAACCCTTTAATTCACCCCTCCACTTT
TRBJ2-5 | TRBD1 | - | 16 | TRBV2 | CASKLEGQRLRETQYF | TGTGCCAGCAAGTTAGAGGGACAGCGCCTACGAGAGACCCAGTACTTC
TRBJ2-1 | - | few | 11 | TRBV19 | CASSMLDEQFF | TGTGCCAGTAGTATGTTGGATGAGCAGTTCTTC
TRBJ2-5 | TRBD2 | once | 15 | TRBV28 | CASSLLTSGQETQYF | TGTGCCAGCAGCCTCCTGACTAGCGGCCAAGAGACCCAGTACTTC
TRBJ2-1 | - | many | 11 | TRBV12-3/TRBV12-4 | CASSLFNEQFF | TGTGCCAGCAGTCTGTTTAATGAGCAGTTCTTC
TRBJ2-3 | - | few | 14 | TRBV13 | CASSRLTGAATQYF | TGTGCCAGCAGCAGACTAACGGGAGCGGCTACGCAGTATTTT
TRBJ2-1 | - | few | 13 | TRBV28 | CASTSAAYNEQFF | TGTGCCAGCACCTCGGCAGCCTACAATGAGCAGTTCTTC
TRBJ1-5 | - | few | 16 | TRBV7-9 | CASSAHGEVSNQPQHF | TGTGCCAGCAGCGCCCACGGCGAAGTTTCTAATCAGCCCCAGCATTTT
TRBJ2-5 | - | few | 16 | TRBV4-1 | CASSVLGGAIQETQYF | TGCGCCAGCAGCGTACTGGGCGGAGCCATCCAAGAGACCCAGTACTTC
TRBJ2-1 | - | few | 13 | TRBV20-1 | CSARDSTYNEQFF | TGCAGTGCTAGGGACAGTACCTACAATGAGCAGTTCTTC
TRBJ2-4 | TRBD2 | many | 17 | TRBV20-1 | CSARDLSTGGGKNIQYF | TGCAGTGCTAGAGATCTGTCAACGGGAGGAGGCAAAAACATTCAGTACTTC
TRBJ2-1 | - | - | 16 | TRBV4-2 | CASSQDSSGWVNEQFF | TGTGCCAGCAGCCAAGATTCGAGCGGGTGGGTAAATGAGCAGTTCTTC
TRBJ2-1 | - | few | 15 | TRBV7-3 | CASSRGAGSYNEQFF | TGTGCCAGCAGCCGGGGGGCAGGGTCCTACAATGAGCAGTTCTTC
TRBJ2-3 | - | few | 14 | TRBV5-1 | CASSMGATTDTQYF | TGCGCCAGCAGCATGGGAGCTACCACAGATACGCAGTATTTT
TRBJ2-6 | - | few | 15 | TRBV5-6 | CASTYGISGANVLTF | TGTGCCAGCACCTATGGGATATCTGGGGCCAACGTCCTGACTTTC
TRBJ2-2 | - | - | 16 | TRBV20-1 | CSARDQSSWNTGEPFF | TGCAGTGCTAGAGATCAGTCTAGCTGGAACACCGGGGAGCCGTTTTTT
TRBJ1-5 | - | - | 13 | TRBV7-2 | CASSLEWDQPQHF | TGTGCCAGCAGCTTAGAGTGGGACCAGCCCCAGCATTTT
TRBJ2-1 | TRBD2 | - | 16 | TRBV10-3 | CAISTKLAGGYLEQFF | TGTGCCATCAGTACTAAACTAGCGGGAGGGTATCTTGAGCAGTTCTTC
TRBJ2-5 | TRBD1 | many | 15 | TRBV29-1 | CSVGTHLGQQETQYF | TGCAGCGTTGGTACCCATCTGGGACAGCAAGAGACCCAGTACTTC
TRBJ2-7 | TRBD2 | few | 14 | TRBV28 | CASSRTSGGHEQYF | TGTGCCAGCAGCAGGACTAGCGGGGGGCACGAGCAGTACTTC
TRBJ2-1 | TRBD1 | - | 14 | TRBV28 | CATEKQGEVGEQFF | TGTGCCACCGAAAAACAGGGGGAGGTGGGTGAGCAGTTCTTC
TRBJ1-1 | - | few | 14 | TRBV24-1 | CATSDSGRNTEAFF | TGTGCCACCAGTGACAGCGGCAGGAACACTGAAGCTTTCTTT
TRBJ2-5 | - | many | 11 | TRBV9 | CASSVNDRMTF | TGTGCCAGCAGCGTAAATGACAGGATGACCTTC
TRBJ2-5 | - | few | 13 | TRBV14 | CASSQDRRGTQYF | TGTGCCAGCAGCCAAGATCGCCGGGGGACCCAGTACTTC
TRBJ1-5 | TRBD1 | few | 15 | TRBV2 | CASKAGTAGNQPQHF | TGTGCCAGTAAAGCCGGGACAGCGGGCAATCAGCCCCAGCATTTT
TRBJ1-5 | - | - | 14 | TRBV3-1 | CASSPAIGNQPQHF | TGTGCCAGCAGCCCCGCTATTGGCAATCAGCCCCAGCATTTT
TRBJ2-1 | - | few | 14 | TRBV7-2 | CASSLDEIAPEQFF | TGTGCCAGCAGCTTAGACGAGATTGCCCCCGAGCAGTTCTTC
TRBJ2-5 | TRBD2 | - | 13 | TRBV20-1 | CSAYVSGRGTQYF | TGCAGTGCTTACGTTAGCGGGAGGGGGACCCAGTACTTC
TRBJ1-5 | - | few | 15 | TRBV28 | CASSLGGISPPPQHF | TGTGCCAGCAGTTTAGGGGGTATCAGCCCCCCACCCCAGCATTTT
TRBJ1-1 | - | - | 14 | TRBV7-6 | CASSFFRENTEAFF | TGTGCCAGCAGCTTTTTTCGGGAGAACACTGAAGCTTTCTTT
TRBJ1-6 | - | - | 13 | TRBV20-1 | CSARVDKQSPLHF | TGCAGTGCTAGAGTCGACAAGCAATCACCCCTCCACTTT